The rows below give T cell receptor beta chains drawn from one sample of a study of T-cell reconstitution after alpha-beta-depleted transplantation in children. TCRdb independently ran MiXCR on the PCR reads; one entry per CDR3 protein. This table holds over 550,000 distinct CDR3 sequences, about 11% found once. Here the sequenced sample was PBMCs from the stem cell graft donor, taken from the stem cell graft. The receptor source for this set is a human donor who donated a stem cell graft to a child with acute myeloid leukemia. CDR3s include the opening cysteine and the closing phenylalanine or tryptophan. A D gene is named only where the DNA matches it firmly. A clone size is listed for some rows: how often the clone was seen (once, few, many), or a class if it is expanded.

clone_size j_call d_call v_call cdr3_aa cdr3_nt
- TRBJ2-1 - TRBV4-3 CASSLLPGEFLEQFF TGCGCCAGCAGCCTCCTCCCAGGCGAATTTTTGGAGCAGTTCTTC
- TRBJ2-6 - TRBV5-1 CASSLVGVGANVLTF TGCGCCAGCAGCTTGGTAGGAGTTGGGGCCAACGTCCTGACTTTC
- TRBJ2-1 - TRBV28 CASRTPLGNEQFF TGTGCCAGCAGAACCCCCTTAGGCAATGAGCAGTTCTTC
- TRBJ2-5 TRBD1 TRBV28 CASSEDRQYF TGTGCCAGCAGTGAGGACAGGCAGTACTTC
- TRBJ2-1 - TRBV7-2 CASRAWDSSYNEQFF TGTGCCAGCAGAGCTTGGGATAGCTCCTACAATGAGCAGTTCTTC
- TRBJ1-1 - TRBV29-1 CSAALGPRTEAFF TGCAGCGCTGCCTTGGGACCCCGAACTGAAGCTTTCTTT
- TRBJ1-2 - TRBV29-1 CSVPHPGDGYTF TGCAGCGTACCCCACCCGGGCGATGGCTACACCTTC
few TRBJ2-7 - TRBV4-3 CVQERGDSYEQYF TGCGTCCAGGAACGCGGGGATTCCTACGAGCAGTACTTC
few TRBJ2-7 TRBD2 TRBV7-8 CASSRAGAYEQYF TGTGCCAGCAGTCGAGCGGGGGCTTACGAGCAGTACTTC
- TRBJ2-1 - TRBV7-9 CASSPPGANGDEQFF TGTGCCAGCAGCCCCCCGGGGGCCAATGGCGATGAGCAGTTCTTC
- TRBJ2-7 TRBD2 TRBV5-5 CASSHPPSGNPYEQYF TGTGCCAGCAGCCACCCTCCTAGCGGAAACCCCTACGAGCAGTACTTC
- TRBJ2-3 TRBD2 TRBV27 CASSLRTSGSFPTDTQYF TGTGCCAGCAGTTTACGGACTAGCGGGAGTTTTCCAACAGATACGCAGTATTTT
many TRBJ2-1 TRBD2 TRBV6-1 CASTGLAGVGVQFF TGTGCCAGCACCGGACTAGCGGGAGTAGGGGTTCAGTTCTTC
few TRBJ2-1 - TRBV29-1 CSVEPLWGPARNEQFF TGCAGCGTTGAGCCCCTCTGGGGTCCCGCTCGCAATGAGCAGTTCTTC
- TRBJ1-2 - TRBV9 CASSPSGAHGYTF TGTGCCAGCTCACCGTCGGGGGCTCATGGCTACACCTTC
many TRBJ2-1 - TRBV6-5 CASRRNSNEQFF TGTGCCAGCAGGCGGAATTCGAATGAGCAGTTCTTC
few TRBJ2-1 - TRBV5-1 CASSSDSLSYNEQFF TGCGCCAGCAGCTCTGATTCCCTCTCCTACAATGAGCAGTTCTTC
many TRBJ2-2 TRBD1 TRBV5-4 CASSRGDRQNTGELFF TGTGCCAGCAGCCGAGGGGACAGACAAAACACCGGGGAGCTGTTTTTT
few TRBJ2-1 - TRBV6-2/TRBV6-3 CATLRANEQFF TGTGCCACCTTAAGGGCCAATGAGCAGTTCTTC
few TRBJ2-2 - TRBV4-3 CASSQDRASLLDTGELFF TGCGCCAGCAGCCAAGATCGGGCTAGCCTTCTGGACACCGGGGAGCTGTTTTTT
- TRBJ1-1 TRBD1 TRBV24-1 CATSDTASGQADVFF TGTGCCACCAGTGACACTGCCTCGGGACAGGCGGATGTTTTCTTT
- TRBJ2-2 - TRBV7-2 CASSRAGGYTGELFF TGTGCCAGCAGCCGGGCCGGGGGTTACACCGGGGAGCTGTTTTTT
few TRBJ2-3 - TRBV19 CASSITGPSTDTQYF TGTGCCAGTAGTATTACAGGTCCAAGCACAGATACGCAGTATTTT
- TRBJ2-5 TRBD1 TRBV20-1 CSAGDRGQETQYF TGCAGTGCTGGAGACAGGGGGCAAGAGACCCAGTACTTC
- TRBJ1-2 - TRBV6-2/TRBV6-3 CASSYAGRSSYGYTF TGTGCCAGCAGTTACGCGGGACGGTCCAGCTATGGCTACACCTTC
few TRBJ1-1 - TRBV29-1 CSVARVMNTEAFF TGCAGCGTTGCTCGGGTAATGAACACTGAAGCTTTCTTT
few TRBJ2-1 TRBD2 TRBV20-1 CSARDPSGPLGYEQFF TGCAGTGCTAGAGACCCTAGCGGGCCCTTAGGCTATGAGCAGTTCTTC
many TRBJ2-3 - TRBV7-2 CASSLTGSDTQYF TGTGCCAGCTCCCTGACAGGTTCAGATACGCAGTATTTT
many TRBJ2-7 TRBD1 TRBV29-1 CSAHTPGTAYEQYF TGCAGCGCTCACACCCCTGGGACAGCGTACGAGCAGTACTTC
few TRBJ2-7 - TRBV6-5 CASSYDQGGLYEQYF TGTGCCAGCAGTTACGACCAAGGGGGTCTGTACGAGCAGTACTTC
- TRBJ2-2 TRBD1 TRBV6-5 CASSYSGQGATGELFF TGTGCCAGCAGTTACTCGGGACAGGGGGCAACCGGGGAGCTGTTTTTT
many TRBJ2-1 - TRBV20-1 CSARGGSEQFF TGCAGTGCTAGAGGTGGGAGTGAGCAGTTCTTC
few TRBJ2-2 - TRBV7-2 CASSPPQGLLTGELFF TGTGCCAGCAGCCCGCCGCAGGGACTCCTTACCGGGGAGCTGTTTTTT
- TRBJ2-1 TRBD2 TRBV29-1 CSVPAGGGEQFF TGCAGCGTCCCAGCGGGGGGGGGTGAGCAGTTCTTC
many TRBJ1-1 - TRBV25-1 CASSENLLNTEAFF TGTGCCAGCAGTGAGAACCTCCTGAACACTGAAGCTTTCTTT
once TRBJ1-3 TRBD1 TRBV6-1 CASRDRGSTGNTIYF TGTGCCAGCAGGGACAGGGGATCGACCGGAAACACCATATATTTT
- TRBJ2-3 - TRBV3-1 CASSQVGASTDTQYF TGTGCCAGCAGCCAAGTCGGGGCTAGCACAGATACGCAGTATTTT